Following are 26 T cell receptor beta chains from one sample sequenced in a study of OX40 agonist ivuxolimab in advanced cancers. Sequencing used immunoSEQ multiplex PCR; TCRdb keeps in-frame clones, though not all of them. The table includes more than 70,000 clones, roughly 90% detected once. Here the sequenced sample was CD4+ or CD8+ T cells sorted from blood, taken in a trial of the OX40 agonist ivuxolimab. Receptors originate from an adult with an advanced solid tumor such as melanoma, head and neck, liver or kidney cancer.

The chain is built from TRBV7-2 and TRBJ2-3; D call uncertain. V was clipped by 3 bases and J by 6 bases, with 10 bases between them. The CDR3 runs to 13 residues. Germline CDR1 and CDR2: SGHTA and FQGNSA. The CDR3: CASSLDVQDTQYF. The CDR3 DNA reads TGTGCCAGCAGCTTGGATGTCCAGGATACGCAGTATTTT.

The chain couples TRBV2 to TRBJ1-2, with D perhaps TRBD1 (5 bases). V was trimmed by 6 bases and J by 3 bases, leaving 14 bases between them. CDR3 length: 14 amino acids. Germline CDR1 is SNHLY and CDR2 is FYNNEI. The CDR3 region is CASSPTWGDYGYTF. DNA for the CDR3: TGTGCCAGCAGCCCTACGTGGGGGGACTATGGCTACACCTTC.

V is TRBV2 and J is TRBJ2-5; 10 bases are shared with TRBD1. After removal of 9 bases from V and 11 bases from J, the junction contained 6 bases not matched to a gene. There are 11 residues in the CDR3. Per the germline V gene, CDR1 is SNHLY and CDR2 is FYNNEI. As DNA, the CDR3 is TGTGCCAGAGGGACAGGGGAAGAGCAGTACTTC. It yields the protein CARGTGEEQYF.

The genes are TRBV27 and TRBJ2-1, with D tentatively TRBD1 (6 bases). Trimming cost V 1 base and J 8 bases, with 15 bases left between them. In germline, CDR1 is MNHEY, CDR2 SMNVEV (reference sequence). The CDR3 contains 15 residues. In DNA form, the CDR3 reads TGTGCCAGCAGTTTATATTTGGGGGCCGAGGATGAGCAGTTCTTC. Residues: CASSLYLGAEDEQFF.

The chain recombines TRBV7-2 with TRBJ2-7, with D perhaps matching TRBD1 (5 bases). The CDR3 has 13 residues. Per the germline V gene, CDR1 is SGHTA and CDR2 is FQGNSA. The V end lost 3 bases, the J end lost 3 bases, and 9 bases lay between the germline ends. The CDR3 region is CASSFQGLYEQYF. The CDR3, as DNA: TGTGCCAGCAGCTTCCAGGGCCTCTACGAGCAGTACTTC. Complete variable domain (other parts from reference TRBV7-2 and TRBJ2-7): GAGVSQSPSNKVTEKGKDVELRCDPISGHTALYWYRQSLGQGLEFLIYFQGNSAPDKSGLPSDRFSAERTGGSVSTLTIQRTQQEDSAVYLCASSFQGLYEQYFGPGTRLTVT.

CDR3 bases: TGTGCCAGCAGCTCTCAGGTCGACAGGACTGAAGCTTTCTTT. Translating it yields CASSSQVDRTEAFF. This chain links TRBV5-4 with TRBJ1-1; tentatively, D is TRBD1 (6 bases). The germline V gene has CDR1 SGHNT and CDR2 YYREEE (reference sequence). The CDR3 sequence is 14 residues long. With 3 bases removed from V and 5 bases from J, the gap between germline ends came to 14 bases.

The CDR3 sequence: CASSIVSGNTEAFF. The DNA of the CDR3 is TGTGCCAGTAGTATAGTCTCCGGGAACACTGAAGCTTTCTTT. This sequence joins TRBV19 and TRBJ1-1; no definite D call. Trimming pared 1 base from V and 1 base from J, leaving 7 bases between. Germline CDR1 is LNHDA and CDR2 is SQIVND (reference sequence). This CDR3 contains 14 residues. The full variable domain, rest sourced from reference TRBV19 and TRBJ1-1, is DGGITQSPKYLFRKEGQNVTLSCEQNLNHDAMYWYRQDPGQGLRLIYYSQIVNDFQKGDIAEGYSVSREKKESFPLTVTSAQKNPTAFYLCASSIVSGNTEAFFGQGTRLTVV.

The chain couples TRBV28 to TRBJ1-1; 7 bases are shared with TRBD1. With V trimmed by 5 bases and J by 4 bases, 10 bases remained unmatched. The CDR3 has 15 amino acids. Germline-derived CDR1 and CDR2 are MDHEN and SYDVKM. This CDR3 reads CASSTLEGAGTEAFF. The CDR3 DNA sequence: TGTGCCAGCAGTACGTTAGAGGGGGCAGGCACTGAAGCTTTCTTT.

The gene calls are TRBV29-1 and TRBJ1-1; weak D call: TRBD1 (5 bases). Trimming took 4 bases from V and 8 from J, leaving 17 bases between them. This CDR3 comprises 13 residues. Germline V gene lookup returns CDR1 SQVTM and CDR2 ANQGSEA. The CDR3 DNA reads TGCAGCGTTGTCGTAGGGGCAACACAAGAAGCTTTCTTT. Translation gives CSVVVGATQEAFF.

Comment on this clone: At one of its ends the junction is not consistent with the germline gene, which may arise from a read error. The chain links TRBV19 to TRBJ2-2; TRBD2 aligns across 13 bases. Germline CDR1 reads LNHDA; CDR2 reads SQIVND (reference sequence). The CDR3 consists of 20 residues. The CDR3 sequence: CASNIGSRTSGGQNTGELFF. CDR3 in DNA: TGTGCCAGTAATATAGGTTCCCGGACTAGCGGGGGCCAGAACACCGGGGAGCTGTTTTTT.

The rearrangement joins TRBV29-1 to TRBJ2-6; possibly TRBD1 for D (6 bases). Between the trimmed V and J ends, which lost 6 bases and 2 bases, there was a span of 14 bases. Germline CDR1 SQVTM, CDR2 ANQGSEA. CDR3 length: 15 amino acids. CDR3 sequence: CSVGTSGAGANVLTF. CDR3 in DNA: TGCAGCGTGGGGACCTCAGGGGCTGGGGCCAACGTCCTGACTTTC.

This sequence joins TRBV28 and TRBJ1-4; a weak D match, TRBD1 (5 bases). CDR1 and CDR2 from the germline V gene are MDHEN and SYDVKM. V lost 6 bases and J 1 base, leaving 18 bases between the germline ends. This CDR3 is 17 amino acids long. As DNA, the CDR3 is TGTGCCAGCAGACTCCACGTTTACAGGAGAACTAATGAAAAACTGTTTTTT. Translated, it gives CASRLHVYRRTNEKLFF.

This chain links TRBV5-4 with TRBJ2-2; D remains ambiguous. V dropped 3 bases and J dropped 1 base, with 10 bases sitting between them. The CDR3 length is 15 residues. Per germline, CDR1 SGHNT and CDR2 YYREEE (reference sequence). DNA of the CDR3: TGTGCCAGCAGCTGGGCTAACCGGAACACCGGGGAGCTGTTTTTT. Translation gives CASSWANRNTGELFF.

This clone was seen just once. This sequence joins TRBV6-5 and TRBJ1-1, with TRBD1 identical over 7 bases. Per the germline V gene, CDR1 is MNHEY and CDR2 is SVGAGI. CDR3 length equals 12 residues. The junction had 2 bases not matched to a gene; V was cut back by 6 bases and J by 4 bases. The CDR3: CASSTGVTEAFF. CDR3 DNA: TGTGCCAGCAGCACAGGGGTCACTGAAGCTTTCTTT.

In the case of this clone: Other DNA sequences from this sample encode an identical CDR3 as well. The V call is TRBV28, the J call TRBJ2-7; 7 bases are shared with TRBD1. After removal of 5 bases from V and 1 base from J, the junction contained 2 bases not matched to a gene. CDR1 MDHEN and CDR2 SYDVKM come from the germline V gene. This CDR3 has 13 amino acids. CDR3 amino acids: CASSPGQSYEQYF. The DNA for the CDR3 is TGTGCCAGCAGTCCGGGACAGTCCTACGAGCAGTACTTC. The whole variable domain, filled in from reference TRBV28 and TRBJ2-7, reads DVKVTQSSRYLVKRTGEKVFLECVQDMDHENMFWYRQDPGLGLRLIYFSYDVKMKEKGDIPEGYSVSREKKERFSLILESASTNQTSMYLCASSPGQSYEQYFGPGTRLTVT.

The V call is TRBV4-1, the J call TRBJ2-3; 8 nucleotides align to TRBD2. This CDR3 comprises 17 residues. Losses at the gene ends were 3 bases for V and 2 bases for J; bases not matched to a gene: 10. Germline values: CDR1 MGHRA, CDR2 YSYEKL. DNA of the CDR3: TGCGCCAGCAGCCAGGGACGGGGGGGCGAAGTCACAGATACGCAGTATTTT. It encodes CASSQGRGGEVTDTQYF.

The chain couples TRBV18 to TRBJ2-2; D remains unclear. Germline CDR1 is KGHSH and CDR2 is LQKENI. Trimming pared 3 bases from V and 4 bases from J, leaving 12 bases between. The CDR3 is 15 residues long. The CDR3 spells CASSPTPWGTGELFF. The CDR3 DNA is TGTGCCAGCTCACCGACACCGTGGGGCACCGGGGAGCTGTTTTTT.

The CDR3 DNA is TGTGCCACCAGCAGAGAGGGAGCCGGGTATGGCTACACCTTC. Amino acids: CATSREGAGYGYTF. The chain joins TRBV15 to TRBJ1-2, with D unclear. Trimming left V 0 bases short and J 5 bases short, with 10 bases between. Germline V lookup: CDR1 LNHNV, CDR2 YYDKDF (reference sequence). CDR3 size: 14 residues.

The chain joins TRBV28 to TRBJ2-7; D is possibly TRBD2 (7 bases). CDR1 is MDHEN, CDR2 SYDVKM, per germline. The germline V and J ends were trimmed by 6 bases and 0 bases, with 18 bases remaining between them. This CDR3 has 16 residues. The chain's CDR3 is CASRPRGGFGSYEQYF. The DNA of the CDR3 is TGTGCCAGCAGACCGAGGGGGGGATTCGGCTCCTACGAGCAGTACTTC.

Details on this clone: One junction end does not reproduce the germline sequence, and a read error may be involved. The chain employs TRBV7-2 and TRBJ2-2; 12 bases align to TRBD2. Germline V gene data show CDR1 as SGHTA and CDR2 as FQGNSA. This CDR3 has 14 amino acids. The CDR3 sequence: CASSLAGGAGELFF. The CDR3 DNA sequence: TGTGCCAGCAGCCTAGCGGGAGGGGCCGGGGAGCTGTTTTTT.

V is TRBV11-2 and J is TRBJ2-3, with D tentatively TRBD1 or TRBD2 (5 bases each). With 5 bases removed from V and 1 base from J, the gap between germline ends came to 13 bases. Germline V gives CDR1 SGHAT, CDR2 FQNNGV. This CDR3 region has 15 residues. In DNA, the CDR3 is TGTGCCAGCAGCCGTGACGGGGCGGGCACAGATACGCAGTATTTT. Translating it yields CASSRDGAGTDTQYF.

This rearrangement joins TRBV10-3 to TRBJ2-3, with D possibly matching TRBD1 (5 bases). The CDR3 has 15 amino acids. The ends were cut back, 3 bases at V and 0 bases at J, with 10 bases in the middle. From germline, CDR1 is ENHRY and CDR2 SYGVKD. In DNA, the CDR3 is TGTGCCATCAGTGATATTCAGGGCAGCACAGATACGCAGTATTTT. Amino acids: CAISDIQGSTDTQYF.

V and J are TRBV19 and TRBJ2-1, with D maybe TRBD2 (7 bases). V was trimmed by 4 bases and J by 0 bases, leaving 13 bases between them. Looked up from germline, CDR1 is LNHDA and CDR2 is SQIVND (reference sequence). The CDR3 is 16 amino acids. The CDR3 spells CASSRAGASSYNEQFF. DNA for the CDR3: TGTGCCAGTAGTAGGGCGGGGGCATCCTCCTACAATGAGCAGTTCTTC.

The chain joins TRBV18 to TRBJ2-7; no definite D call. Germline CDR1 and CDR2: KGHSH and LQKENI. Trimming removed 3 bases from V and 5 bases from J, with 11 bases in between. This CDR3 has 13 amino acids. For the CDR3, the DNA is TGTGCCAGCTCACCGGGCCGTAGGGACGAGCAGTACTTC. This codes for CASSPGRRDEQYF.

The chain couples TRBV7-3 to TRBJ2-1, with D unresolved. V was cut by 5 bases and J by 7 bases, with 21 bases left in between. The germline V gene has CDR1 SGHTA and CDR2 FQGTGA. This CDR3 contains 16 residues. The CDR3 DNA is TGTGCCAGCAGCCCAAGGCCCCGGACGGAAGGGAATGAGCAGTTCTTC. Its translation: CASSPRPRTEGNEQFF.

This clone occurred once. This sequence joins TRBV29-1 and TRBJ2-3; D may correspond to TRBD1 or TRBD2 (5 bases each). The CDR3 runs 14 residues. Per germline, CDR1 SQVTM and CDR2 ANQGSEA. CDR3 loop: CSARGAWATDTQYF. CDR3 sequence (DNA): TGCAGTGCTCGAGGGGCGTGGGCCACAGATACGCAGTATTTT.